This TCR beta chain appears in the sequencing data of a study of Ad26.COV2.S vaccination and SARS-CoV-2 variants. Sequencing was performed with immunoSEQ multiplex PCR; in TCRdb, only in-frame clones are kept and a portion is missing. The table has some 180,000 clones, approximately 90% seen once; the top ten hold approximately 6%. This CDR3 is built from 15 residues. The germline gives CDR1 MGHRA, CDR2 YSYEKL. V shed 0 bases and J shed 1 base, with 9 bases lying between them. Concerning this clone itself: Its antigen is unknown.

General study results and limits: Considerable breadth of spike-specific CD8+ and CD4+ T cell responses has reportedly been documented following vaccination. Comparable non-spike TCR breadth was observed in vaccine and placebo recipients. Higher spike-specific TCR breadth was found in vaccine recipients than in placebo recipients. TCR breadth and depth estimates may have understated total T cell responses.

The TCR comes from a human donor who had recovered from COVID-19. V gene TRBV4-1 combines with J gene TRBJ1-1; the D gene is possibly TRBD1 (5 bases). Sequenced material: peripheral blood, taken after recovery from COVID-19. CDR3 region: CASSQDPGANTEAFF. Written as DNA, the CDR3 is TGCGCCAGCAGCCAAGATCCCGGGGCGAACACTGAAGCTTTCTTT.